These 13 T cell receptor beta chains came from one sample sequenced in a study of shared clonotypes between healthy human individuals. Only in-frame clones appear in the TCRdb table, and some are missing; sequencing was by immunoSEQ multiplex PCR. The table lists 740,000 or so clones, 55% to 85% of them singletons, with roughly 2% in the top ten. The sample comprised memory CD4+ T cells sorted from blood. Specified subset: CD45RA-negative fraction. Receptors originate from a woman in her thirties in good health.

Note on this clone: Other DNA sequences in the sample encode the same CDR3. The chain uses TRBV30 and TRBJ2-5; 9 bases map to TRBD2. V shed 5 bases, J shed 1 base, and the junction held 5 bases outside the gene matches. Germline V gene data show CDR1 as GTSNPN and CDR2 as SVGIG (reference sequence). The CDR3 totals 14 residues. The CDR3 DNA sequence: TGTGCCTGGTCCCGACTAGCGGTCCAAGAGACCCAGTACTTC. Translating gives CAWSRLAVQETQYF. Supplemented by reference TRBV30 and TRBJ2-5, the full variable domain reads SQTIHQWPATLVQPVGSPLSLECTVEGTSNPNLYWYRQAAGRGLQLLFYSVGIGQISSEVPQNLSASRPQDRQFILSSKKLLLSDSGFYLCAWSRLAVQETQYFGPGTRLLVL.

The rearrangement uses TRBV27 and TRBJ2-2; D is unclear. Germline V lookup: CDR1 MNHEY, CDR2 SMNVEV (reference sequence). The CDR3 runs 15 residues. V dropped 4 bases and J dropped 2 bases, with 11 bases sitting between them. This chain's CDR3 is CASSSLRSNTGELFF. The CDR3 coding sequence is TGTGCCAGCAGTTCCTTGCGTTCCAACACCGGGGAGCTGTTTTTT.

The chain combines TRBV7-3 with TRBJ2-5; D gene uncertain. Per the germline V gene, CDR1 is SGHTA and CDR2 is FQGTGA. This CDR3 region has 15 residues. V gave up 1 base and J gave up 4 bases, with 13 bases separating them. The CDR3 is CASSLSGSAPETQYF. The DNA of the CDR3 is TGTGCCAGCAGCTTAAGTGGCTCTGCCCCAGAGACCCAGTACTTC. Drawing the rest from reference TRBV7-3 and TRBJ2-5, the complete variable domain is GAGVSQTPSNKVTEKGKYVELRCDPISGHTALYWYRQSLGQGPEFLIYFQGTGAADDSGLPNDRFFAVRPEGSVSTLKIQRTERGDSAVYLCASSLSGSAPETQYFGPGTRLLVL.

The genes are TRBV28 and TRBJ2-6, with 8 bases aligning to TRBD1. V trimming: 8 bases; J trimming: 8 bases; junction bases outside the gene matches: 11. Germline V lookup: CDR1 MDHEN, CDR2 SYDVKM. There are 15 residues in the CDR3. DNA of the CDR3: TGTGCCAGCTCCCTGGGACAGGTGTTGCCCAACGTCCTGACTTTC. It is translated as CASSLGQVLPNVLTF.

The chain carries TRBV5-6 and TRBJ1-5; TRBD1 matches at 7 bases. Germline CDR1 and CDR2: SGHDT and YYEEEE. V shed 4 bases, J shed 2 bases, and the junction held 6 bases outside the gene matches. The CDR3 has 15 residues. CDR3 coding DNA: TGTGCCAGCAGCCGAGGGGGCTCGGGCAATCAGCCCCAGCATTTT. This translates into CASSRGGSGNQPQHF.

This clone has only a few counts. This likely traces to a read error, being one base from a far larger clone. The sample carries other DNA sequences with the same CDR3. The J gene is TRBJ2-3, the V gene TRBV7-2; D gene ambiguous. There are 12 residues in the CDR3. Trimming cost V 5 bases and J 2 bases, with 5 bases left between them. Germline assignment: CDR1 SGHTA and CDR2 FQGNSA. This CDR3 is CASSPYTDTQYF. Written as DNA, the CDR3 is TGTGCCAGCAGCCCGTACACAGATACGCAGTATTTT.

The V gene is TRBV5-1, the J gene TRBJ1-4, with a weak D call TRBD1 (5 bases). The CDR3 has 14 amino acids. Trimming removed 3 bases at V and 8 bases at J, with 14 bases between. Looked up from germline, CDR1 is SGHRS and CDR2 is YFSETQ. Written as DNA, the CDR3 is TGCGCCAGCAGCTACGGAAGGGGAAGCGAAAAACTGTTTTTT. Protein product: CASSYGRGSEKLFF.

The rearrangement uses TRBV6-1 and TRBJ1-5, with no clear D. This CDR3 is 14 amino acids long. V was trimmed by 4 bases and J by 9 bases, leaving 16 bases between them. CDR1 is MNHNS and CDR2 is SASEGT in the germline V gene. CDR3 region: CASSGMGLAGPQHF. CDR3 coding DNA: TGTGCCAGCAGTGGGATGGGATTAGCCGGGCCCCAGCATTTT.

This chain links TRBV28 with TRBJ1-2; D is perhaps TRBD1 (5 bases). This CDR3 is built from 16 residues. V shed 7 bases and J shed 4 bases, with 22 bases lying between them. The V gene's germline CDR1 is MDHEN and CDR2 SYDVKM. The chain's CDR3 is CASTSPGADGIYGYTF. The CDR3 region has the DNA TGTGCCAGCACGTCGCCCGGGGCCGACGGCATCTATGGCTACACCTTC.

Many counts were recorded for this clone. This chain connects TRBV6-5 to TRBJ2-1, with TRBD2 matching over 12 bases. CDR1 is MNHEY and CDR2 is SVGAGI in the germline V gene. With 6 bases clipped from V and 5 bases from J, the junction kept 5 bases outside the gene matches. This CDR3 contains 15 residues. The CDR3 coding sequence is TGTGCCAGCAGAAACGGACTAGCGGGACACAATGAGCAGTTCTTC. Translating it yields CASRNGLAGHNEQFF.

This clone was found once. The rearrangement joins TRBV7-8 to TRBJ2-2; D may be TRBD2 (5 bases). Trimming left V 2 bases short and J 6 bases short, with 7 bases between. The CDR3 has 13 amino acids. Looked up from germline, CDR1 is SGHVS and CDR2 is FQNEAQ. The CDR3 DNA sequence: TGTGCCAGCAGCTTACTAGCCCCCGGGGAGCTGTTTTTT. It specifies CASSLLAPGELFF.

The gene calls are TRBV28 and TRBJ2-1; perhaps TRBD2 as D (5 bases). The CDR3 is 14 amino acids. The V and J ends lost 5 bases and 5 bases respectively, with 13 bases between them. Germline lookup yields CDR1 MDHEN and CDR2 SYDVKM. The CDR3 sequence is CASSRLPGNNEQFF. CDR3 bases: TGTGCCAGCAGTCGACTCCCGGGGAACAATGAGCAGTTCTTC.

With regard to this clone: This same CDR3 is encoded by further DNA sequences in the sample. J is TRBJ2-1 and V is TRBV5-1, with D tentatively TRBD2 (5 bases). The V gene lost 0 bases and the J gene lost 4 bases, with 11 bases spanning the gap. Germline V gives CDR1 SGHRS, CDR2 YFSETQ. This CDR3 spans 15 amino acids. CDR3 protein: CASSLDSGEYNEQFF. CDR3 coding DNA: TGCGCCAGCAGCTTGGATTCCGGGGAATACAATGAGCAGTTCTTC.